The present TCR beta chain was sequenced within a study of blood T cells in healthy people across ages. Study-wide context: Through template switching, about one barcoded beta molecule was captured per two T cells, as measured in model experiments.

Only a few counts were recorded for this clonotype. Its specificity is not known. The CDR3 consists of 14 residues. Germline CDR1 and CDR2: ENHRY and SYGVKD. V lost 11 bases and J lost 8; bases outside the gene matches: 12. Next came a second PCR, run for roughly 6 to 11 cycles, which used a sample-barcoded 5' primer along with a J-beta primer mix. MiXCR was run by TCRdb on the 5' RACE reads, yielding one entry per CDR3 protein. Among 950,000 to 1,200,000 distinct CDR3 sequences, approximately 38% were seen once, and the ten largest hold roughly 14%. Study-wide points: The study found more naive CD4+ cells and higher diversity in long-lived than aged donors.

Sequencing was done on a sample of blood. The sequence was collected from a man younger than 35 in good health. The genes are TRBV10-3 and TRBJ2-1; TRBD2 aligns across 10 bases. The CDR3 DNA reads TGTGCCTCCCTCTCCAGCGGGGGGGCGTATGAGCAGTTCTTC. Translated, it gives CASLSSGGAYEQFF.